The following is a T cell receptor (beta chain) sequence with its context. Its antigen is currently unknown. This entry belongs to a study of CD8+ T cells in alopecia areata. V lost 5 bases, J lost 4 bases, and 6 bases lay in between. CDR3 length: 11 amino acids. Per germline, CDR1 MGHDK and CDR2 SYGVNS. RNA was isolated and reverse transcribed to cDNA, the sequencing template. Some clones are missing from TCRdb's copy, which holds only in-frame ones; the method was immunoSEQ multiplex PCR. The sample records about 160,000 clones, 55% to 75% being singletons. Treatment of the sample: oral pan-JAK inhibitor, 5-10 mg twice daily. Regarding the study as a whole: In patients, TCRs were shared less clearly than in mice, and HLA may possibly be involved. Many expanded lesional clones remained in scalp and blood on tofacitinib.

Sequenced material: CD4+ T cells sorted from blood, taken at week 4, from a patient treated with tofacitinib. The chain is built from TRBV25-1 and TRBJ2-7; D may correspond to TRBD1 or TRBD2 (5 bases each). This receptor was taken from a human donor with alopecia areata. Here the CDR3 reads CASSWGYEQYF. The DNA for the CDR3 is TGTGCCAGCAGTTGGGGGTACGAGCAGTACTTC.